The source of this T cell receptor beta chain is a study of T cell responses to AZD1222 COVID-19 vaccine. Clones were read by immunoSEQ multiplex PCR, and TCRdb kept only the in-frame ones, dropping some. Of fewer than 100,000 clones listed, 85% are singletons. Concerning this clone: Its cognate antigen is unknown.

General study points: The study identified only five or six AZD1222 recipients as seropositive at baseline. Two AZD1222 doses significantly raised spike-specific TCR breadth and depth over controls. Without day 14 samples, only post-peak T cell repertoires were studied. Across spike, vaccine-associated CD4 TCRs were found, dominant at 160-218 and 743-854.

The CDR3 has 16 residues. V was shortened by 4 bases and J by 0 bases, with 14 bases between the two germline ends. Per germline, CDR1 LGHNT and CDR2 FRNRAP. This chain connects TRBV12-5 to TRBJ2-3; the D call may be TRBD1 or TRBD2 (5 bases each). This sample comprised peripheral blood, obtained on day 0 of AZD1222 vaccination. This receptor was identified in an adult in good health. The CDR3 here is CASGWDGIGSTDTQYF. The CDR3 coding sequence is TGTGCTAGTGGTTGGGACGGGATTGGGAGCACAGATACGCAGTATTTT.